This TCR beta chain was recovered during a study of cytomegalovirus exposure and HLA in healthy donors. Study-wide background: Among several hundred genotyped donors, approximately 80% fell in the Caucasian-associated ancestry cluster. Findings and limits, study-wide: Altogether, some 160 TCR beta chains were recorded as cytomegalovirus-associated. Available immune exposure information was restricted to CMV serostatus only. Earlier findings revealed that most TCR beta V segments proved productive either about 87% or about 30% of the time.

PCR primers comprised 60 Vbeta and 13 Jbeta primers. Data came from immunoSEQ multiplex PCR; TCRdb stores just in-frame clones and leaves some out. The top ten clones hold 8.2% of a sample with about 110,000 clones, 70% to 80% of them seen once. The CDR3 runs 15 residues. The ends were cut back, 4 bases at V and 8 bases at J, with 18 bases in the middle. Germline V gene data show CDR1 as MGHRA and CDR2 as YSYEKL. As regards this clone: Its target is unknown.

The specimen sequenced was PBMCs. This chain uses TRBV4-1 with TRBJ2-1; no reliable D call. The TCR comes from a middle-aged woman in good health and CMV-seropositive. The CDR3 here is CASSLKIGGRDEQFF. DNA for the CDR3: TGCGCCAGCAGCCTCAAGATTGGCGGCAGAGATGAGCAGTTCTTC.